This record looks at one TCR beta chain sequence and its context. Its antigen is undetermined. Assay: immunoSEQ multiplex PCR; the TCRdb copy retains only in-frame clones and omits some. The sample lists around 16,000 clones; roughly 88% were seen once. The entry originates in a study of T cell clonotyping in hematopoietic cell transplantation. Findings of the study overall: CD4 and CD8 repertoire contributions could not be separated without sorting.

CDR3 length equals 13 residues. The V and J ends lost 4 bases and 6 bases respectively, with 11 bases between them. CDR1 is MDHEN, CDR2 SYDVKM, per germline. The rearrangement links TRBV28 to TRBJ2-3, with D possibly matching TRBD2 (5 bases). The sequencing sample was made of peripheral blood mononuclear cells. This receptor was obtained from a man in his fifties or sixties in good health. Some clones in this sample may be carry-over from other donors' samples. The CDR3 nucleotides read TGTGCCAGCAGTTGGACTCTTGAGGATACGCAGTATTTT. Amino acids: CASSWTLEDTQYF.